The 29 T cell receptor beta chains in this list originate from one sample, sequenced in a study of cytomegalovirus exposure and HLA in healthy donors. PCR amplification relied on 60 Vbeta primers (plus 13 Jbeta primers). Profiled with immunoSEQ multiplex PCR; TCRdb holds only in-frame clones, not every one. The repertoire holds over 80,000 clones, about 66% seen once, with about 5.5% in the top ten. Sequenced sample: PBMCs. All receptors come from a boy younger than 18 in good health and CMV-seropositive.

This clone turned up a few times. The chain recombines TRBV7-8 with TRBJ2-7, with unresolved D. The CDR3 loop spans 14 amino acids. The germline CDR1 and CDR2 sequences are SGHVS and FQNEAQ. V dropped 1 base and J dropped 7 bases, with 14 bases sitting between them. CDR3 residues: CASSLVSAEVEQYF. As DNA, the CDR3 is TGTGCCAGCAGCTTAGTTTCAGCCGAGGTGGAGCAGTACTTC.

V is TRBV10-3 and J is TRBJ1-2; D might be TRBD1 (5 bases). Trimming took off 3 bases at V and 3 bases at J, with 5 bases between the two ends. Germline values: CDR1 ENHRY, CDR2 SYGVKD. This CDR3 comprises 12 residues. CDR3 residues: CAISDRDYGYTF. In DNA form, the CDR3 reads TGTGCCATCAGTGACAGGGACTATGGCTACACCTTC.

This clone turned up a few times. The gene calls are TRBV13 and TRBJ2-5; 11 bases match TRBD1. The CDR3 has 16 residues. The ends lost 5 bases at V and 3 bases at J; junction bases unmatched: 8. CDR1 and CDR2 from the germline V gene are PRHDT and FYEKMQ (reference sequence). The CDR3 loop is CASSARPGQGEETQYF. CDR3 nucleotide sequence: TGTGCCAGCAGCGCCCGACCGGGACAGGGGGAAGAGACCCAGTACTTC.

This chain joins TRBV19 and TRBJ2-1; maybe TRBD2 (5 bases). Per the germline V gene, CDR1 is LNHDA and CDR2 is SQIVND (reference sequence). Between the trimmed V and J ends, which lost 5 bases and 0 bases, there was a span of 17 bases. The CDR3 runs 17 residues. This chain's CDR3 is CASSPLRGKGSYNEQFF. The CDR3 coding sequence is TGTGCCAGTAGTCCCCTCCGGGGTAAAGGCTCCTACAATGAGCAGTTCTTC.

This clone was observed a few times. In DNA form, the CDR3 reads TGTGCCAGCAGCTTAAACACCTTGAACACTGAAGCTTTCTTT. Protein: CASSLNTLNTEAFF. The chain combines TRBV7-9 with TRBJ1-1; D gene uncertain. The V gene lost 2 bases and the J gene lost 0 bases, with 7 bases spanning the gap. The germline gives CDR1 SEHNR, CDR2 FQNEAQ (reference sequence). The CDR3 spans 14 residues. The whole variable domain, filled in from reference TRBV7-9 and TRBJ1-1, reads DTGVSQNPRHKITKRGQNVTFRCDPISEHNRLYWYRQTLGQGPEFLTYFQNEAQLEKSRLLSDRFSAERPKGSFSTLEIQRTEQGDSAMYLCASSLNTLNTEAFFGQGTRLTVV.

The V call is TRBV5-1, the J call TRBJ2-5, with TRBD1 matching 8 bases. The assigned J gene may be wrong: the sequence end matches TRBJ2-7 better. The CDR3 is 16 residues long. Germline V gene data show CDR1 as SGHRS and CDR2 as YFSETQ. CDR3: CASSIPGQGLSYEQYF. The CDR3 nucleotides are TGCGCCAGCAGCATCCCCGGACAGGGACTGTCCTACGAGCAGTACTTC.

This clone was found a few times. The J gene is TRBJ1-2, the V gene TRBV19; 7 bases agree with TRBD1. Germline CDR1 LNHDA, CDR2 SQIVND (reference sequence). After removal of 7 bases from V and 0 bases from J, the junction contained 8 bases not matched to a gene. This CDR3 is 15 amino acids long. The CDR3 DNA follows: TGTGCCAGTACAGAGGGACAGACCTCTAACTATGGCTACACCTTC. It codes for CASTEGQTSNYGYTF. The full variable domain, in which reference TRBV19 and TRBJ1-2 provide the parts outside the CDR3, is DGGITQSPKYLFRKEGQNVTLSCEQNLNHDAMYWYRQDPGQGLRLIYYSQIVNDFQKGDIAEGYSVSREKKESFPLTVTSAQKNPTAFYLCASTEGQTSNYGYTFGSGTRLTVV.

The sample holds one count of this clone. This rearrangement joins TRBV4-3 to TRBJ2-5; 8 bases align to TRBD2. This CDR3 has 17 amino acids. Germline V gene lookup returns CDR1 LGHNA and CDR2 YSLEER. V shed 2 bases and J 4 bases; nucleotides not matched to a gene: 12. The CDR3 loop is CASSQNPPGLEGETQYF. The DNA of the CDR3 is TGCGCCAGCAGCCAAAACCCCCCGGGACTAGAGGGAGAGACCCAGTACTTC.

This clone was recorded a few times. This chain uses TRBV7-9 with TRBJ2-7; the D gene is possibly TRBD1 (6 bases). The V end lost 5 bases, the J end lost 0 bases, and 11 bases lay between the germline ends. Germline CDR1 is SEHNR and CDR2 is FQNEAQ (reference sequence). The CDR3 sequence is 14 residues long. The CDR3 DNA reads as TGTGCCAGCAGCCCCCAACAGGGCTCCTACGAGCAGTACTTC. The encoded protein is CASSPQQGSYEQYF.

The CDR3 is CSVRGQGLHEQFF. CDR3 sequence (DNA): TGCAGCGTTCGAGGACAGGGTCTCCATGAGCAGTTCTTC. The chain carries TRBV29-1 and TRBJ2-1; 8 nucleotides line up with TRBD1. Germline V gene data show CDR1 as SQVTM and CDR2 as ANQGSEA. This CDR3 has 13 residues. The trim removed 5 bases at V and 8 bases at J, leaving 8 bases unmatched.

The genes are TRBV5-4 and TRBJ1-2, with a tentative D call TRBD1 (5 bases). Germline CDR1 SGHNT, CDR2 YYREEE (reference sequence). The CDR3 sequence is 15 residues long. The V gene lost 0 bases and the J gene lost 3 bases, with 12 bases spanning the gap. CDR3 coding DNA: TGTGCCAGCAGCTTGGGCGGGGCAGCTTACTATGGCTACACCTTC. It specifies CASSLGGAAYYGYTF. Together with reference TRBV5-4 and TRBJ1-2, the CDR3 gives the full variable domain: ETGVTQSPTHLIKTRGQQVTLRCSSQSGHNTVSWYQQALGQGPQFIFQYYREEENGRGNFPPRFSGLQFPNYSSELNVNALELDDSALYLCASSLGGAAYYGYTFGSGTRLTVV.

This clone was observed a few times. This chain links TRBV2 with TRBJ2-7; maybe TRBD1 (6 bases). This CDR3 spans 14 amino acids. V was pared by 6 bases and J by 0 bases, with 12 bases between. The germline V gene encodes CDR1 SNHLY and CDR2 FYNNEI. The CDR3 protein is CASRVDRSSYEQYF. CDR3 nucleotide sequence: TGTGCCAGCAGAGTCGACAGGAGCTCCTACGAGCAGTACTTC.

CDR3: CAWIGQGRLAKNIQYF. The CDR3 DNA reads as TGTGCCTGGATAGGGCAGGGAAGACTAGCCAAAAACATTCAGTACTTC. V gene TRBV30 combines with J gene TRBJ2-4, with D possibly TRBD1 on 5 matching bases. Germline V gives CDR1 GTSNPN, CDR2 SVGIG (reference sequence). This CDR3 has 16 residues. Trimming removed 4 bases from V and 0 bases from J, with 16 bases in between.

In this sample, this clone turned up once. This CDR3 is also generated by other DNA sequences in the sample. V usage is TRBV9 and J usage is TRBJ2-3; maybe TRBD2 (6 bases). V lost 4 bases to trimming and J lost 6 bases, with 9 bases between them. CDR3 length: 12 amino acids. Germline assignment: CDR1 SGDLS and CDR2 YYNGEE. CDR3 sequence (DNA): TGTGCCAGCAGCCCTCGGGGGGATACGCAGTATTTT. Amino acids: CASSPRGDTQYF.

This chain connects TRBV28 to TRBJ1-5, with D hard to call. V was trimmed by 3 bases and J by 3 bases, leaving 3 bases between them. This CDR3 contains 12 residues. Germline CDR1 is MDHEN and CDR2 is SYDVKM. For the CDR3, the DNA is TGTGCCAGCAGTTTTAACAATCAGCCCCAGCATTTT. Translated, it gives CASSFNNQPQHF.

CDR3 amino acids: CASSFLTGARYNEQFF. The CDR3 nucleotides read TGTGCCAGCAGCTTCCTGACAGGGGCTAGGTACAATGAGCAGTTCTTC. The rearrangement uses TRBV7-9 and TRBJ2-1, with TRBD1 matching 8 bases. CDR1 and CDR2 (germline): SEHNR, FQNEAQ (reference sequence). The CDR3 totals 16 residues. The V gene end was trimmed by 3 bases and the J gene end by 4 bases; junction bases not matched to a gene: 8.

The V gene is TRBV15, the J gene TRBJ1-1; tentative D call: TRBD1 (6 bases). CDR1 LNHNV and CDR2 YYDKDF come from the germline V gene (reference sequence). The CDR3 totals 15 residues. The ends were cut back, 0 bases at V and 0 bases at J, with 8 bases in the middle. CDR3 nucleotides: TGTGCCACCAGCAGAGACAGGGGAATGAACACTGAAGCTTTCTTT. Protein: CATSRDRGMNTEAFF.

Concerning this clone itself: A junction end diverges from the germline sequence, so it may reflect a read error. CDR3 region: CASRQGAGSPLNF. The CDR3 DNA reads as TGTGCCAGCAGACAGGGGGCCGGTTCACCCCTCAACTTT. V usage is TRBV2 and J usage is TRBJ1-6, with 9 bases identical to TRBD1. The CDR3 has 13 residues. Germline loops: CDR1 SNHLY, CDR2 FYNNEI.

This clone was detected a few times. The rearrangement links TRBV9 to TRBJ2-7; 9 bases fit TRBD2. The V and J ends lost 3 bases and 5 bases, in that order; junction bases with no gene match: 12. CDR3 size: 16 residues. The V gene's germline CDR1 is SGDLS and CDR2 YYNGEE. In nucleotides, the CDR3 is TGTGCCAGCAGCGGCTTAGCGGGAGTAAGGTCGGACGAGCAGTACTTC. Translation: CASSGLAGVRSDEQYF.

The chain carries TRBV7-2 and TRBJ2-4, with 7 bases aligning to TRBD2. This CDR3 comprises 18 residues. Germline CDR1 is SGHTA and CDR2 is FQGNSA. Trimming at V came to 4 bases and at J to 0 bases, leaving 12 bases not matched to a gene. The DNA for the CDR3 is TGTGCCAGCAGCTACGGGGGGAGTGGGGGGGTAGCCAAAAACATTCAGTACTTC. This sequence encodes CASSYGGSGGVAKNIQYF.

This chain links TRBV4-1 with TRBJ2-7; 7 bases are a match to TRBD2. This CDR3 has 17 amino acids. CDR1 MGHRA and CDR2 YSYEKL come from the germline V gene. Unmatched junction bases numbered 15, after V lost 5 bases and J lost 2 bases. The CDR3 bases are TGCGCCAGCAGCAGGGTAGCAGCGGGGACCCAACCCTACGAGCAGTACTTC. This sequence encodes CASSRVAAGTQPYEQYF.

The V gene is TRBV21-1, the J gene TRBJ2-7; the D call TRBD2 from the table was never checked on the DNA. TRBV21-1 is an annotated pseudogene. The CDR3 is 12 amino acids. CDR3 amino acids: CASDGGTHEQYF. The CDR3 DNA follows: TGTGCCAGCGACGGGGGGACCCACGAGCAGTACTTC.

This sequence joins TRBV11-2 and TRBJ1-2, with 8 positions matching TRBD1. Germline trimming cut 4 bases from V and 4 bases from J; bases unmatched to any gene: 8. CDR1 and CDR2 (germline): SGHAT, FQNNGV. The CDR3 length is 15 residues. In DNA form, the CDR3 reads TGTGCCAGCAGCTCCCCTGACAGGGGATCCTATGGCTACACCTTC. Translated: CASSSPDRGSYGYTF.

The V gene is TRBV29-1, the J gene TRBJ2-1; D remains unclear. Trimming pared 1 base from V and 0 bases from J, leaving 7 bases between. CDR1 is SQVTM and CDR2 is ANQGSEA in the germline V gene. The CDR3 loop spans 14 amino acids. The CDR3 coding sequence is TGCAGCGTTGAAGGGCGGAGCTCCTACAATGAGCAGTTCTTC. Protein: CSVEGRSSYNEQFF.

The chain couples TRBV15 to TRBJ1-5, with D unresolved. Trimming removed 0 bases at V and 1 base at J, with 7 bases between. The germline gives CDR1 LNHNV, CDR2 YYDKDF (reference sequence). The CDR3 has 15 amino acids. The CDR3 sequence is CATSRDHSSNQPQHF. CDR3 coding DNA: TGTGCCACCAGCAGAGACCATTCCAGCAATCAGCCCCAGCATTTT.

J is TRBJ1-5 and V is TRBV7-9; D not resolved. The CDR3 length is 12 residues. The germline gives CDR1 SEHNR, CDR2 FQNEAQ (reference sequence). The ends were cut back, 5 bases at V and 4 bases at J, with 6 bases in the middle. In DNA, the CDR3 is TGTGCCAGCAGCCCCTTGAATCAGCCCCAGCATTTT. This sequence encodes CASSPLNQPQHF.

The V call is TRBV6-1, the J call TRBJ1-4, with no clear D. Germline values: CDR1 MNHNS, CDR2 SASEGT. The length of the CDR3 is 15 residues. Deletions cut 8 bases from V and 7 bases from J, with 20 bases between. Here the CDR3 reads CASQPSMEEAEKLFF. The CDR3 DNA reads TGTGCCAGCCAACCCAGCATGGAGGAGGCTGAAAAACTGTTTTTT.

The J gene is TRBJ2-3, the V gene TRBV5-6; 13 positions agree with TRBD2. The CDR3 contains 16 residues. Losses at the gene ends were 4 bases for V and 14 bases for J; bases not matched to a gene: 16. Germline V gene lookup returns CDR1 SGHDT and CDR2 YYEEEE. CDR3 DNA sequence: TGTGCCAGCAGCCGAGAGACTAGCGGGAGGTGGTTTCGGCCGTATTTT. Amino acids: CASSRETSGRWFRPYF.

The chain uses TRBV15 and TRBJ1-2; D unclear. There are 13 residues in the CDR3. The ends were cut back, 2 bases at V and 6 bases at J, with 10 bases in the middle. Germline values: CDR1 LNHNV, CDR2 YYDKDF (reference sequence). This CDR3 is CATSRSGSNGYTF. CDR3 nucleotides: TGTGCCACCAGCAGATCCGGTTCGAATGGCTACACCTTC.